This paragraph covers one T cell receptor beta chain sequence. It is likely a read error: a sequence one base away is far more abundant. Distinct nucleotide sequences in the sample also encode this CDR3. These data are taken from a study of shared clonotypes between healthy human individuals. Study overall: The donors, two women and three men, were aged 18 to 49.

Genomic DNA from each subset was divided evenly over several immunoSEQ plates. Source study methods: ImmunoSEQ only sent back junction sequences with no quality scores, so filtering was done differently. The repertoire was sequenced with immunoSEQ multiplex PCR; TCRdb's copy has only in-frame clones and lacks some. V and J calls and clone size are as listed in that table; D and trimming were resolved from the DNA. The top ten clones hold over 9.5% of a sample with around 500,000 clones, over 70% of them seen once. CDR3 size: 16 residues. Germline CDR1 reads ENHRY; CDR2 reads SYGVKD. The V gene lost 0 bases and the J gene lost 0 bases, with 9 bases spanning the gap.

The sequenced material came from PBMCs. The TCR was taken from a woman aged 40 to 50 in good health. Some clones in this sample may be carry-over from other donors' samples. The chain recombines TRBV10-3 with TRBJ1-5; tentatively, D is TRBD1 (5 bases). CDR3 protein: CAISESPGRSNQPQHF. Written as DNA, the CDR3 is TGTGCCATCAGTGAGTCCCCGGGACGTAGCAATCAGCCCCAGCATTTT.